The 25 T cell receptor beta chains listed next were all sequenced from one sample in a study of shared clonotypes between healthy human individuals. Method: immunoSEQ multiplex PCR; TCRdb's copy keeps in-frame clones and lacks some. The sample includes roughly 570,000 clones, about 98% of them seen just once. The naive CD8 fraction comprised CD45RO-negative cells positively selected for CCR7 and excluded terminally differentiated effector memory CD45RA+ cells. The sequencing input was naive CD8+ T cells sorted from blood. The receptor source for this set is a man aged 25 to 40 in good health.

The rearrangement joins TRBV7-9 to TRBJ1-1; D unresolved. CDR1 is SEHNR and CDR2 is FQNEAQ in the germline V gene (reference sequence). V was cut by 3 bases and J by 0 bases, with 14 bases left in between. The CDR3 runs 16 residues. The CDR3 reads CASSLHLAPMNTEAFF. CDR3 DNA sequence: TGTGCCAGCAGCTTGCACCTGGCACCAATGAACACTGAAGCTTTCTTT.

The chain recombines TRBV7-6 with TRBJ2-5, with no clear D. Looked up from germline, CDR1 is SGHVS and CDR2 is FNYEAQ. This CDR3 spans 13 amino acids. Trimming left V 3 bases short and J 0 bases short, with 5 bases between. The CDR3 nucleotides are TGTGCCAGCAGCTTTTCTTACCAAGAGACCCAGTACTTC. Amino acids: CASSFSYQETQYF.

The CDR3, as DNA: TGCGCCAGCAGCTTGGAAGGCGGCTCCTACAATGAGCAGTTCTTC. It encodes CASSLEGGSYNEQFF. J is TRBJ2-1 and V is TRBV5-1; D is undetermined. Trimming took off 0 bases at V and 0 bases at J, with 7 bases between the two ends. This CDR3 comprises 15 residues. Looked up from germline, CDR1 is SGHRS and CDR2 is YFSETQ.

With regard to this clone: At one boundary the junction diverges from the germline segment, which might be a read error. V usage is TRBV7-7 and J usage is TRBJ2-1; D gene ambiguous. Germline lookup yields CDR1 SSHAT and CDR2 FNYEAQ (reference sequence). There are 13 residues in the CDR3. The CDR3 DNA sequence: TGTGCTAGCAGCTTCGGGCCGGTGAATGAGCAGTTCTTC. Amino acids: CASSFGPVNEQFF.

This clone came up once. The chain recombines TRBV27 with TRBJ2-3; weak D call: TRBD2 (5 bases). Trimming took off 3 bases at V and 0 bases at J, with 7 bases between the two ends. The CDR3 loop spans 14 amino acids. Germline CDR1 and CDR2: MNHEY and SMNVEV (reference sequence). The CDR3 DNA is TGTGCCAGCAGTTTGTGGGAGAGCACAGATACGCAGTATTTT. This codes for CASSLWESTDTQYF.

This sequence joins TRBV16 and TRBJ1-1; 10 bases align to TRBD1. V trimming: 5 bases; J trimming: 6 bases; junction bases outside the gene matches: 15. Germline assignment: CDR1 KGHSY and CDR2 FQNENV. The CDR3 spans 17 residues. The CDR3 nucleotides read TGTGCCAGCAGCTCCACGACAGGGGGCGTAGTAGATTCTGAAGCTTTCTTT. Its protein product is CASSSTTGGVVDSEAFF.

This rearrangement joins TRBV7-6 to TRBJ2-5, with 11 bases identical to TRBD2. The CDR3 runs to 16 residues. Germline loops: CDR1 SGHVS, CDR2 FNYEAQ. J gave up 1 base and V 2 bases, and 3 bases lay outside the gene matches. This chain's CDR3 is CASSLRGLAVQETQYF. The CDR3 DNA follows: TGTGCCAGCAGCTTACGGGGACTAGCGGTCCAAGAGACCCAGTACTTC.

The genes are TRBV4-3 and TRBJ2-1, with D possibly TRBD1 on 5 matching bases. CDR3 length equals 14 residues. Germline V gives CDR1 LGHNA, CDR2 YSLEER. V was cut by 2 bases and J by 7 bases, with 12 bases left in between. The CDR3 loop is CASSQYRSGNEQFF. CDR3 in DNA: TGCGCCAGCAGCCAATACAGGAGTGGGAATGAGCAGTTCTTC.

This chain connects TRBV6-5 to TRBJ2-1, with 7 bases fitting TRBD1. Germline lookup yields CDR1 MNHEY and CDR2 SVGAGI. The CDR3 has 16 residues. With 2 bases clipped from V and 6 bases from J, the junction kept 10 bases outside the gene matches. The chain's CDR3 is CASSYVGTALGNEQFF. The CDR3 bases are TGTGCCAGCAGTTACGTCGGGACAGCCCTGGGCAATGAGCAGTTCTTC.

The DNA for the CDR3 is TGTGCCAGCAGCGTAGACGCGTTTATCCCTGAAGCTTTCTTT. This sequence encodes CASSVDAFIPEAFF. This chain uses TRBV9 with TRBJ1-1; D not certain. The V end was cut by 0 bases, the J end by 6 bases, with 12 bases between. CDR1 and CDR2 from the germline V gene are SGDLS and YYNGEE. The CDR3 runs 14 residues.

The V gene is TRBV9, the J gene TRBJ1-5; possible D gene TRBD1, 5 bases. The germline gives CDR1 SGDLS, CDR2 YYNGEE. This CDR3 region has 16 residues. V shed 0 bases and J shed 3 bases, with 13 bases lying between them. The CDR3 DNA reads as TGTGCCAGCAGCGTAGAGGGGTATCCGATCAATCAGCCCCAGCATTTT. Its translation: CASSVEGYPINQPQHF.

The chain carries TRBV27 and TRBJ1-2, with D unresolved. Per germline, CDR1 MNHEY and CDR2 SMNVEV (reference sequence). The CDR3 length is 13 residues. Trimming cost V 0 bases and J 5 bases, with 7 bases left between them. CDR3 loop: CASSLSGGYGYTF. CDR3 bases: TGTGCCAGCAGTTTATCAGGAGGGTATGGCTACACCTTC.

The gene calls are TRBV7-6 and TRBJ2-7, with 7 bases matching TRBD2. The V gene's germline CDR1 is SGHVS and CDR2 FNYEAQ. J lost 1 base, V lost 1 base, and 7 bases had no gene match. This CDR3 region has 16 residues. CDR3 in DNA: TGTGCCAGCAGCTTAGGGGCGGGAGAGGTGTCCTACGAGCAGTACTTC. Its protein product is CASSLGAGEVSYEQYF.

The rearrangement uses TRBV29-1 and TRBJ2-7; tentatively, D is TRBD1 (6 bases). The CDR3 loop spans 13 amino acids. CDR1 SQVTM and CDR2 ANQGSEA come from the germline V gene. The ends were cut back, 2 bases at V and 7 bases at J, with 15 bases in the middle. CDR3 sequence reads: CSVERDTPREQYF. As DNA, the CDR3 is TGCAGCGTTGAACGGGACACACCTAGGGAGCAGTACTTC.

The chain recombines TRBV7-9 with TRBJ1-5; D might be TRBD1 (5 bases). The CDR3 is 16 residues long. The germline V gene encodes CDR1 SEHNR and CDR2 FQNEAQ (reference sequence). V was clipped by 6 bases and J by 4 bases, with 19 bases between them. The CDR3 coding sequence is TGTGCCAGCAGTTCAGACTCGGGTCGGGGGAATCAGCCCCAGCATTTT. It specifies CASSSDSGRGNQPQHF.

The gene calls are TRBV6-5 and TRBJ1-2; D gene unclear. Germline CDR1 reads MNHEY; CDR2 reads SVGAGI. The CDR3 runs 13 residues. V was shortened by 2 bases and J by 8 bases, with 12 bases between the two germline ends. The CDR3 DNA is TGTGCCAGCAGTTACGAGGGCAATGGGGGCTACACCTTC. Its protein product is CASSYEGNGGYTF.

The rearrangement links TRBV7-6 to TRBJ2-1; TRBD2 might be the D (6 bases). Germline CDR1 and CDR2: SGHVS and FNYEAQ. This CDR3 region has 13 residues. V was shortened by 2 bases and J by 10 bases, with 12 bases between the two germline ends. The DNA for the CDR3 is TGTGCCAGCAGCTTAAACGGCGGGACGGAGCAGTTCTTC. Translation: CASSLNGGTEQFF.

This chain connects TRBV12-5 to TRBJ2-1; the match to TRBD2 covers 8 bases. Per the germline V gene, CDR1 is LGHNT and CDR2 is FRNRAP. The CDR3 is 17 residues long. The V and J ends lost 5 bases and 9 bases, in that order; junction bases with no gene match: 18. In DNA, the CDR3 is TGTGCTAGTGGTGGCCCGTGGGGAGCGGGAGTCGGCGGTGAGCAGTTCTTC. This encodes CASGGPWGAGVGGEQFF.

CDR3 nucleotide sequence: TGTGCCAGCAGTGAAGAGGCTAGCGGACCCGCCATGAGCACAGATACGCAGTATTTT. Translation: CASSEEASGPAMSTDTQYF. The V and J genes are TRBV2 and TRBJ2-3; 7 bases are a match to TRBD2. V lost 1 base to trimming and J lost 0 bases; unmatched junction nucleotides: 13. From germline, CDR1 is SNHLY and CDR2 FYNNEI. The CDR3 has 19 residues.

The chain is built from TRBV7-6 and TRBJ2-7, with 13 bases identical to TRBD2. V lost 4 bases, J lost 2 bases, and 8 bases stayed unmatched. Germline V gene data show CDR1 as SGHVS and CDR2 as FNYEAQ. The CDR3 is 17 amino acids. Here the CDR3 reads CASSSQGTSGIPYEQYF. The CDR3 coding sequence is TGTGCCAGCAGCTCACAAGGGACTAGCGGGATACCCTACGAGCAGTACTTC.

This rearrangement joins TRBV4-3 to TRBJ2-7; D is unresolved. Trimming took 2 bases from V and 0 from J, leaving 5 bases between them. Germline loops: CDR1 LGHNA, CDR2 YSLEER. The CDR3 is 13 residues long. CDR3 nucleotide sequence: TGCGCCAGCAGCCAATCAGACTCCTACGAGCAGTACTTC. Its protein product is CASSQSDSYEQYF.

The V call is TRBV10-2, the J call TRBJ2-1, with D perhaps TRBD1 (6 bases). V lost 3 bases and J 9 bases, leaving 6 bases between the germline ends. The germline gives CDR1 WSHSY, CDR2 SAAADI. This CDR3 spans 11 amino acids. The CDR3, as DNA: TGCGCCAGCAGTGACAGGGGTGAGCAGTTCTTC. Amino acids: CASSDRGEQFF.

The chain carries TRBV27 and TRBJ2-1; no definite D call. Trimming removed 6 bases at V and 3 bases at J, with 15 bases between. The germline V gene has CDR1 MNHEY and CDR2 SMNVEV (reference sequence). This CDR3 has 15 amino acids. CDR3 residues: CASSSLRNGYNEQFF. The CDR3, as DNA: TGTGCCAGCAGCTCGCTGAGAAATGGCTACAATGAGCAGTTCTTC.

The V gene is TRBV6-5, the J gene TRBJ2-3; no definite D call. V lost 1 base and J lost 4, with 9 bases in between. This CDR3 spans 14 amino acids. Per germline, CDR1 MNHEY and CDR2 SVGAGI. In DNA, the CDR3 is TGTGCCAGCAGTTACTTTTGGTCCTCAGATACGCAGTATTTT. Translated, it gives CASSYFWSSDTQYF.

The chain joins TRBV7-9 to TRBJ2-7; 11 bases are shared with TRBD2. The CDR3 consists of 17 residues. Germline trimming cut 1 base from V and 0 bases from J; bases unmatched to any gene: 5. The germline CDR1 and CDR2 sequences are SEHNR and FQNEAQ (reference sequence). CDR3 sequence reads: CASSLGPSGRFSYEQYF. The CDR3 DNA reads TGTGCCAGCAGCTTAGGTCCTAGCGGGAGGTTCTCCTACGAGCAGTACTTC.